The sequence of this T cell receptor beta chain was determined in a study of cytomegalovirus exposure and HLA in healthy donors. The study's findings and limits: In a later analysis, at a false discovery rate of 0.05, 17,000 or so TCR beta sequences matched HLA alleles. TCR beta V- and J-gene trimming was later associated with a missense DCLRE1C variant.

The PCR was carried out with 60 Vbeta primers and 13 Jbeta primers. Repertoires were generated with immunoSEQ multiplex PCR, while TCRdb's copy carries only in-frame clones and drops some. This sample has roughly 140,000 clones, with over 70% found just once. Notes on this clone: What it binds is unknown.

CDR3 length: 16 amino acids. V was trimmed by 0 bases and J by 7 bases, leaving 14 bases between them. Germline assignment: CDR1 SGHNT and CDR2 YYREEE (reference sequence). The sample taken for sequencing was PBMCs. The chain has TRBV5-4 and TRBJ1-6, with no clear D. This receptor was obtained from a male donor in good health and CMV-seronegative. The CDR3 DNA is TGTGCCAGCAGCTTGGGGTCGGGAGGGATCAATTCACCCCTCCACTTT. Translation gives CASSLGSGGINSPLHF.